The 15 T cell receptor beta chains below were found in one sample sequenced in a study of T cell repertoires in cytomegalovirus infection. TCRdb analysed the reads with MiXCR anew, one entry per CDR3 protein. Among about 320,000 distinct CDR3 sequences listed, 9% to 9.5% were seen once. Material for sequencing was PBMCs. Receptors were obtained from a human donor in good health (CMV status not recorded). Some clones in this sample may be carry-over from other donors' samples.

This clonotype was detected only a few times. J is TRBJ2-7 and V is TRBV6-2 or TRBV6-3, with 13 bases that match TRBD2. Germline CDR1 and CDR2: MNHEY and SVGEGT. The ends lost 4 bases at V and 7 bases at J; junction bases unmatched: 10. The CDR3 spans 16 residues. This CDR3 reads CASSSGLAGDFGEQYF. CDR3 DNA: TGTGCCAGCAGTTCCGGACTAGCGGGAGACTTTGGGGAGCAGTACTTC.

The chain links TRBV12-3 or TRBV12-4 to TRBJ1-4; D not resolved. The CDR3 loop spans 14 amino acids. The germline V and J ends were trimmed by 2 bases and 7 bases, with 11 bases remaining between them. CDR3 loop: CASSLFEGVEKLFF. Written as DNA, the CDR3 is TGTGCCAGCAGTTTATTCGAAGGTGTTGAAAAACTGTTTTTT.

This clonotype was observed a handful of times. CDR3 loop: CASSQETGTGKRPYEQYF. CDR3 DNA sequence: TGTGCCAGCAGCCAAGAGACGGGGACGGGGAAGAGGCCCTACGAGCAGTACTTC. The V call is TRBV4-2, the J call TRBJ2-7; TRBD1 or TRBD2 may be the D gene (5 bases each). This CDR3 has 18 amino acids. The germline gives CDR1 LGHNA, CDR2 YNFKEQ. Trimming cost V 0 bases and J 2 bases, with 20 bases left between them.

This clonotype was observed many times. The CDR3: CATTAGAYNSPLHF. CDR3 DNA sequence: TGTGCCACCACGGCTGGTGCCTATAATTCACCCCTCCACTTT. This chain connects TRBV7-9 to TRBJ1-6; no reliable D call. The CDR3 loop spans 14 amino acids. V was cut by 10 bases and J by 2 bases, with 12 bases left in between. CDR1 and CDR2 from the germline V gene are SEHNR and FQNEAQ (reference sequence).

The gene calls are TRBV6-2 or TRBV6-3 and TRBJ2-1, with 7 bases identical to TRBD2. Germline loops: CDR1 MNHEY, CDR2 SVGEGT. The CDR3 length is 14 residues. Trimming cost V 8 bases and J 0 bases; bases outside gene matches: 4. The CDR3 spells CASGGGSSYNEQFF. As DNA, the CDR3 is TGTGCCAGCGGGGGGGGGAGCTCCTACAATGAGCAGTTCTTC.

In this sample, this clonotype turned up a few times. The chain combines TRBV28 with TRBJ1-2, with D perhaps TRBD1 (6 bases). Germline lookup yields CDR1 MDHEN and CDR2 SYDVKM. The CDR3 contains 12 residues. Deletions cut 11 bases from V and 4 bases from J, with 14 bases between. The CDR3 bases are TGTGCCGGGGGCGGGGGACCCTATGGCTACACCTTC. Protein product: CAGGGGPYGYTF.

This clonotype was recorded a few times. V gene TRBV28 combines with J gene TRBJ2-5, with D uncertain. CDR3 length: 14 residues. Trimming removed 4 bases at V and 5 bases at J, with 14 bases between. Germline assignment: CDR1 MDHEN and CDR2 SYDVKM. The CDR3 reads CASSSVGGYETQYF. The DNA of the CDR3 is TGTGCCAGCAGTTCTGTGGGTGGCTACGAGACCCAGTACTTC.

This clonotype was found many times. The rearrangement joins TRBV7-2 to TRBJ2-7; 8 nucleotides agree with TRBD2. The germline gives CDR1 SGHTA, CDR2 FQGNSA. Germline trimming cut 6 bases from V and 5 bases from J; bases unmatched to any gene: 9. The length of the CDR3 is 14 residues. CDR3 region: CASRPSGPLDEQYF. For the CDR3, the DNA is TGTGCCAGCAGGCCTAGCGGGCCCCTAGACGAGCAGTACTTC.

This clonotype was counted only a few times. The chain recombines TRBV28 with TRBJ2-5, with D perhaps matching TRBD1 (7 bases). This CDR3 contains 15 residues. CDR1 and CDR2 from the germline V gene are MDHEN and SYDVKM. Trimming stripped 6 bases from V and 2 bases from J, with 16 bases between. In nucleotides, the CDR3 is TGTGCCAGCAGATCAGGGGGGACAGCTCAAGAGACCCAGTACTTC. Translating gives CASRSGGTAQETQYF. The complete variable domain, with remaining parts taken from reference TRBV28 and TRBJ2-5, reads DVKVTQSSRYLVKRTGEKVFLECVQDMDHENMFWYRQDPGLGLRLIYFSYDVKMKEKGDIPEGYSVSREKKERFSLILESASTNQTSMYLCASRSGGTAQETQYFGPGTRLLVL.

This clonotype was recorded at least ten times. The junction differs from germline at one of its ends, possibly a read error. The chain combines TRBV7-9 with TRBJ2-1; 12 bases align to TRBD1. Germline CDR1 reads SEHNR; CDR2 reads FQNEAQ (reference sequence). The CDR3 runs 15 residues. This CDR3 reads CASCLGQGADNEQFF. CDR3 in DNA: TGTGCCAGCTGCTTGGGACAGGGGGCGGACAATGAGCAGTTCTTC.

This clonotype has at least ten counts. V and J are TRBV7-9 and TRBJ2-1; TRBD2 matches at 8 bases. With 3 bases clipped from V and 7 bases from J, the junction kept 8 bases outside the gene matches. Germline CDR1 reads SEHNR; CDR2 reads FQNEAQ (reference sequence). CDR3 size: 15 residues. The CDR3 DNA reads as TGTGCCAGCAGCTTGGGGACTAGGGAAAGTAATGAGCAGTTCTTC. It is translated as CASSLGTRESNEQFF.

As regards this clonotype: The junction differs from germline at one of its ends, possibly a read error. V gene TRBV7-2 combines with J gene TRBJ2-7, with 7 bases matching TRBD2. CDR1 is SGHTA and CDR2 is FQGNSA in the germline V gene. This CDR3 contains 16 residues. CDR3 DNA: TGTGCCAGCAGGGGACCGGGACTAACGGAACTATACGATCAGTACTTC. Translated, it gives CASRGPGLTELYDQYF.

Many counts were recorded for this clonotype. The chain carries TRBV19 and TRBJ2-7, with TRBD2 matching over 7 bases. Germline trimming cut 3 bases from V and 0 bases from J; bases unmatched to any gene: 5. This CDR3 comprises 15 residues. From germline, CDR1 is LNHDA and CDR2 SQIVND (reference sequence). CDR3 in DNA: TGTGCCAGTAGTATCAGGGAGGGCCGCTCCTACGAGCAGTACTTC. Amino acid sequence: CASSIREGRSYEQYF.

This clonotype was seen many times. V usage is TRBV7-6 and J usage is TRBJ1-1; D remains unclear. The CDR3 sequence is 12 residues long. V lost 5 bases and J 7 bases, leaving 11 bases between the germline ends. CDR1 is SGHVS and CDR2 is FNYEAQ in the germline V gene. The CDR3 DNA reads TGTGCCAGCAGCCATGGACGCAATGAAGCTTTCTTT. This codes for CASSHGRNEAFF.

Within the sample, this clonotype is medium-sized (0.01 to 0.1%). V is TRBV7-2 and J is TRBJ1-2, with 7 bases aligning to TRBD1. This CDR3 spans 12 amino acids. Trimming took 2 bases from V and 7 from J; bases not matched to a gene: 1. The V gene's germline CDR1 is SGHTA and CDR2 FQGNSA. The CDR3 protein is CASSLTGVGYTF. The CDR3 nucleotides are TGTGCCAGCAGCTTAACAGGGGTTGGCTACACCTTC.